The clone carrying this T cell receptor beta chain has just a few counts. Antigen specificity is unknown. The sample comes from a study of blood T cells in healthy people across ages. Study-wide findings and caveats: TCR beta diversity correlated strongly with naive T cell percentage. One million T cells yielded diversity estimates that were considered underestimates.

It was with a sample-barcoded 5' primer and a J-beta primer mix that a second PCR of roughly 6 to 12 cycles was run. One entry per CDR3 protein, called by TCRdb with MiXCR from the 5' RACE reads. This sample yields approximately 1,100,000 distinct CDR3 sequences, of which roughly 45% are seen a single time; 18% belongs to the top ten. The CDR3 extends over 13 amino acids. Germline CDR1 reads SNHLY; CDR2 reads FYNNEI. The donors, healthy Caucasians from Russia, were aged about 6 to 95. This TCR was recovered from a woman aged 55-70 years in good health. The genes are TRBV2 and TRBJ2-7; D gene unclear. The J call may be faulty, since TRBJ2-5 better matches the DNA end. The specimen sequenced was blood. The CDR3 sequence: CASSRPIEETQYF. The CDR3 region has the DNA TGTGCCAGCAGTAGGCCCATCGAGGAGACCCAGTACTTC.